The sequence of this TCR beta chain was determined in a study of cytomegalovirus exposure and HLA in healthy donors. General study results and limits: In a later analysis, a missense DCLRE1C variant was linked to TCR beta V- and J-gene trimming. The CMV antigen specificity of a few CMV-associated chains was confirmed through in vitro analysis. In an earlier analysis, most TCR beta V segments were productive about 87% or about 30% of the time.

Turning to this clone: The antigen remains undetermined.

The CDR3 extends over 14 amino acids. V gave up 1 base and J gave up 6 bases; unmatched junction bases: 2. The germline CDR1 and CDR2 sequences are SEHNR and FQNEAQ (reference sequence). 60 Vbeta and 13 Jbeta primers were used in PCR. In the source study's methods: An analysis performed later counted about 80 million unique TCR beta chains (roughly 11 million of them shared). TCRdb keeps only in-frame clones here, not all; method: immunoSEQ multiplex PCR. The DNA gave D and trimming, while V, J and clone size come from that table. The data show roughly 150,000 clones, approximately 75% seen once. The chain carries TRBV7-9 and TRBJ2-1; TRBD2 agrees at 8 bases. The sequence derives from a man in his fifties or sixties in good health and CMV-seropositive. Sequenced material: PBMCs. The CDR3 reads CASSLDGGGNEQFF. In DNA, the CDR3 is TGTGCCAGCAGCTTAGACGGGGGGGGCAATGAGCAGTTCTTC.